This entry concerns a single T cell receptor (beta chain). Profiled with immunoSEQ multiplex PCR; TCRdb holds only in-frame clones, not every one. The table includes fewer than 200,000 clones, less than 85% detected once. The sample is drawn from a study of blood T cell repertoires in COVID-19. Trimming removed 4 bases from V and 0 bases from J, with 13 bases in between. Per germline, CDR1 MDHEN and CDR2 SYDVKM. The CDR3 covers 16 residues. The sample was PBMCs or T cells enriched from blood (not recorded which). This receptor was obtained from a woman aged 45-65 years who had recovered from COVID-19. This chain uses TRBV28 with TRBJ1-5; a possible D gene is TRBD1 (5 bases). CDR3 sequence (DNA): TGTGCCAGCAGTTCTATTGACAGAAATAGCAATCAGCCCCAGCATTTT. This encodes CASSSIDRNSNQPQHF.